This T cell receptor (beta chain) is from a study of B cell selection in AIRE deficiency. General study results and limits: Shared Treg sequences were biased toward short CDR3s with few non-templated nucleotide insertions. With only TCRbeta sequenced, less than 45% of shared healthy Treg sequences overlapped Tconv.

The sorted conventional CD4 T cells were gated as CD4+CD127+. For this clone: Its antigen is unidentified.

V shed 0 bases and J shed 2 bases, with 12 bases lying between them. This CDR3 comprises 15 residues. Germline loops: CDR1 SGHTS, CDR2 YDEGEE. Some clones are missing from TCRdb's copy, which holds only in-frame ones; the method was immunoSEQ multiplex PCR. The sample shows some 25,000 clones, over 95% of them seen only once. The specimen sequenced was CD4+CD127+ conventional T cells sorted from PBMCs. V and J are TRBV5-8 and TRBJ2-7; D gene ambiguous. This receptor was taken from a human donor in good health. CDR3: CASSLASLLTYEQYF. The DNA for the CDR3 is TGTGCCAGCAGCTTGGCATCTCTGCTTACCTACGAGCAGTACTTC.